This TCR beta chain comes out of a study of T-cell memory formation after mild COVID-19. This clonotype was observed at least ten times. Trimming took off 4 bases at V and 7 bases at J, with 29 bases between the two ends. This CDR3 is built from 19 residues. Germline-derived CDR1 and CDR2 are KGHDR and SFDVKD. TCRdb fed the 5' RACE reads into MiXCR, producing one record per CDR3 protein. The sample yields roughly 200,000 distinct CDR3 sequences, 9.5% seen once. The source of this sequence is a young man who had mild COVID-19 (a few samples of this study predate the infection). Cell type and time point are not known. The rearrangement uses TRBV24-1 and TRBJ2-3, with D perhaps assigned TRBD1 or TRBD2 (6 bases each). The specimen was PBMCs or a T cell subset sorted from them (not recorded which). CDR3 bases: TGTGCCACCAGTGACCACATGGTACAGGGACTCTCGGATTTGAATACGCAGTATTTT. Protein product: CATSDHMVQGLSDLNTQYF.